The 20 T cell receptor beta chains reported below all come from one sample, sequenced in a study of blood T cell repertoires in COVID-19. The protocol was immunoSEQ multiplex PCR, while the TCRdb copy is restricted to in-frame clones and leaves out a portion. The top ten hold 4% to 5.5% of the sample, which has roughly 100,000 clones, roughly 82% seen once. The sequenced sample consisted of peripheral blood. The receptors originated from a human donor in a cohort sampled during active COVID-19.

In this sample, this clone turned up a few times. This chain joins TRBV7-2 and TRBJ1-5; no clear D gene. This CDR3 region has 13 residues. Trimming pared 6 bases from V and 5 bases from J, leaving 11 bases between. Germline V CDR1 and CDR2: SGHTA, FQGNSA. The CDR3 DNA reads as TGTGCCAGCAGTGACACTCCGGATCAGCCCCAGCATTTT. It is translated as CASSDTPDQPQHF.

V usage is TRBV6-2 or TRBV6-3 and J usage is TRBJ1-5; 7 nucleotides line up with TRBD1. V was pared by 2 bases and J by 1 base, with 11 bases of the junction left unmatched. The CDR3 has 18 amino acids. The germline V gene encodes CDR1 MNHEY and CDR2 SVGEGT. CDR3 nucleotide sequence: TGTGCCAGCAGTTACCGGAGGGCAGGGGGTTTGAGCAATCAGCCCCAGCATTTT. The encoded protein is CASSYRRAGGLSNQPQHF.

The chain links TRBV7-9 to TRBJ2-1; D gene ambiguous. The ends were cut back, 2 bases at V and 6 bases at J, with 8 bases in the middle. The CDR3 runs 13 residues. Germline loops: CDR1 SEHNR, CDR2 FQNEAQ (reference sequence). The CDR3 nucleotides read TGTGCCAGCAGCTTAAGCCGAGCCAATGAGCAGTTCTTC. It translates to CASSLSRANEQFF.

The chain uses TRBV6-2 or TRBV6-3 and TRBJ2-6, with 7 bases lining up with TRBD1. V was clipped by 5 bases and J by 0 bases; unmatched bases: 10. Germline CDR1 is MNHEY and CDR2 is SVGEGT. The CDR3 sequence is 18 residues long. For the CDR3, the DNA is TGTGCCAGCAGTAAACGGACAGGAATCCACTCTGGGGCCAACGTCCTGACTTTC. Protein: CASSKRTGIHSGANVLTF.

The rearrangement links TRBV4-3 to TRBJ2-3, with TRBD1 identical over 8 bases. Unmatched junction bases numbered 5, after V lost 8 bases and J lost 1 base. The CDR3 contains 14 residues. Per germline, CDR1 LGHNA and CDR2 YSLEER. CDR3 residues: CASGPGQGTDTQYF. The CDR3, as DNA: TGCGCCAGCGGACCGGGACAGGGCACAGATACGCAGTATTTT.

The chain carries TRBV24-1 and TRBJ2-5; possible D gene TRBD1, 6 bases. The V end lost 12 bases, the J end lost 2 bases, and 18 bases lay between the germline ends. This CDR3 has 14 residues. CDR1 is KGHDR, CDR2 SFDVKD, per germline. CDR3 sequence (DNA): TGTGCCCCCTTTGTAAGACAGGAGCAAGAGACCCAGTACTTC. Amino acid sequence: CAPFVRQEQETQYF.

The chain's CDR3 is CASSPQRGLSYNEQFF. The CDR3 nucleotides are TGTGCCAGTAGTCCCCAGCGGGGCCTCTCCTACAATGAGCAGTTCTTC. This chain uses TRBV19 with TRBJ2-1, with 7 bases lining up with TRBD2. V was clipped by 5 bases and J by 0 bases; unmatched bases: 7. This CDR3 has 16 residues. Germline V lookup: CDR1 LNHDA, CDR2 SQIVND (reference sequence).

This rearrangement joins TRBV2 to TRBJ1-3, with 9 bases aligning to TRBD1. There are 15 residues in the CDR3. Germline V lookup: CDR1 SNHLY, CDR2 FYNNEI. J gave up 2 bases and V 6 bases, and 5 bases lay outside the gene matches. As DNA, the CDR3 is TGTGCCAGCAGGTCCACAGGGGGCACTGGAAACACCATATATTTT. It specifies CASRSTGGTGNTIYF.

The J gene is TRBJ1-6, the V gene TRBV21-1; the table gives TRBD1 as D, unverified against the DNA. TRBV21-1 corresponds to a pseudogene. This CDR3 spans 16 amino acids. The CDR3 coding sequence is TGTGCCAGCAGCAAAGCCCGACAGGGCCAGAATTCACCCCTCCACTTT. Translating it yields CASSKARQGQNSPLHF.

The sample holds one count of this clone. The chain joins TRBV6-1 to TRBJ2-3; TRBD2 aligns across 11 bases. Germline assignment: CDR1 MNHNS and CDR2 SASEGT. J lost 4 bases, V lost 4 bases, and 7 bases had no gene match. The CDR3 loop spans 16 amino acids. CDR3: CASSVFSGGAPDTQYF. CDR3 in DNA: TGTGCCAGCAGTGTATTTAGCGGGGGGGCCCCAGATACGCAGTATTTT.

The DNA of the CDR3 is TGTGCCAGCAGCTCCGGGACAGGCTTACGGTACGGCACCATATATTTT. Translation gives CASSSGTGLRYGTIYF. The chain couples TRBV5-6 to TRBJ1-3; 8 bases match TRBD1. Germline lookup yields CDR1 SGHDT and CDR2 YYEEEE. This CDR3 has 16 amino acids. The V and J ends lost 3 bases and 9 bases, in that order; junction bases with no gene match: 14.

This chain uses TRBV3-1 (or the pseudogene TRBV3-2) with TRBJ1-1; TRBD1 agrees at 7 bases. Germline CDR1 is LGHDT and CDR2 is YNNKEL (reference sequence). The ends lost 4 bases at V and 3 bases at J; junction bases unmatched: 8. This CDR3 has 15 amino acids. DNA for the CDR3: TGTGCCAGCAGCCCAACAAACAGGGGCGACACTGAAGCTTTCTTT. Translation gives CASSPTNRGDTEAFF.

This chain connects TRBV5-6 to TRBJ1-5; maybe TRBD1 (6 bases). Trimming removed 2 bases at V and 0 bases at J, with 9 bases between. CDR1 is SGHDT, CDR2 YYEEEE, per germline. The CDR3 is made up of 15 amino acids. CDR3 in DNA: TGTGCCAGCAGCTTCCAGGGGCTTAGCAATCAGCCCCAGCATTTT. It codes for CASSFQGLSNQPQHF.

The chain joins TRBV4-1 to TRBJ2-3; weak D call: TRBD2 (7 bases). The CDR3 covers 15 residues. Germline loops: CDR1 MGHRA, CDR2 YSYEKL. V was cut by 3 bases and J by 2 bases, with 12 bases left in between. The CDR3 nucleotides are TGCGCCAGCAGCCAGAGGGGGGGGTCCACAGATACGCAGTATTTT. It codes for CASSQRGGSTDTQYF.

The chain recombines TRBV4-2 with TRBJ1-4, with D possibly TRBD1 on 5 matching bases. Deletions cut 8 bases from V and 6 bases from J, with 13 bases between. Germline CDR1 LGHNA, CDR2 YNFKEQ. The CDR3 covers 13 residues. CDR3 bases: TGTGCCAGCCGGGGAGGGGCGGATGAAAAACTGTTTTTT. Its translation: CASRGGADEKLFF.

The genes are TRBV7-8 and TRBJ2-1, with D possibly matching TRBD1 (6 bases). V lost 3 bases to trimming and J lost 6 bases, with 12 bases between them. This CDR3 is 14 amino acids long. Germline V CDR1 and CDR2: SGHVS, FQNEAQ. The CDR3: CASSLGRGGNEQFF. The CDR3 DNA is TGTGCCAGCAGCTTGGGCAGGGGTGGCAATGAGCAGTTCTTC.

The rearrangement uses TRBV6-6 and TRBJ2-5; D gene unclear. CDR3 length: 12 residues. The germline V gene has CDR1 MNHNY and CDR2 SVGAGI (reference sequence). V was trimmed by 6 bases and J by 4 bases, leaving 9 bases between them. CDR3 nucleotides: TGTGCCAGCAGGTATACGGGAGAGACCCAGTACTTC. It specifies CASRYTGETQYF.

The gene calls are TRBV19 and TRBJ1-6; D gene ambiguous. This CDR3 is 16 amino acids long. Trimming left V 3 bases short and J 0 bases short, with 9 bases between. Germline V gives CDR1 LNHDA, CDR2 SQIVND (reference sequence). The CDR3 loop reads CASSIRGGSYNSPLHF. The CDR3 coding sequence is TGTGCCAGTAGTATCCGAGGTGGCTCCTATAATTCACCCCTCCACTTT. The variable domain in full, completed from reference TRBV19 and TRBJ1-6, reads DGGITQSPKYLFRKEGQNVTLSCEQNLNHDAMYWYRQDPGQGLRLIYYSQIVNDFQKGDIAEGYSVSREKKESFPLTVTSAQKNPTAFYLCASSIRGGSYNSPLHFGNGTRLTVT.

The rearrangement links TRBV5-1 to TRBJ1-1; 7 positions match TRBD1. The CDR3 totals 15 residues. Per the germline V gene, CDR1 is SGHRS and CDR2 is YFSETQ. V lost 0 bases to trimming and J lost 10 bases; unmatched junction nucleotides: 12. The CDR3 sequence: CASSLGTGIPVGAFF. The CDR3 DNA sequence: TGCGCCAGCAGCTTGGGGACAGGCATACCAGTCGGAGCTTTCTTT.

This clone was detected only once. The J gene is TRBJ1-5, the V gene TRBV7-8; D is possibly TRBD1 (5 bases). This CDR3 comprises 16 residues. V was trimmed by 4 bases and J by 7 bases, leaving 20 bases between them. The germline gives CDR1 SGHVS, CDR2 FQNEAQ. The DNA of the CDR3 is TGTGCCAGCAGCTCAAGGAGCCGGGGGTTGGGGCAGCCCCAGCATTTT. This gives the protein CASSSRSRGLGQPQHF.